Below are 4 T cell receptor beta chains sequenced from a single sample in a study of T cell responses to AZD1222 COVID-19 vaccine. Libraries were prepared by immunoSEQ multiplex PCR; TCRdb keeps only in-frame clonotypes and omits some of them. The repertoire holds roughly 80,000 clones, around nine tenths seen once, with more than 9% in the top ten. The material was peripheral blood, obtained 28 days after the second AZD1222 dose. The receptors stem from an adult who received the AZD1222 COVID-19 vaccine.

The V gene is TRBV7-8, the J gene TRBJ2-5, with 8 bases fitting TRBD2. The CDR3 length is 16 residues. CDR1 is SGHVS and CDR2 is FQNEAQ in the germline V gene. The trim removed 2 bases at V and 3 bases at J, leaving 8 bases unmatched. The CDR3 DNA follows: TGTGCCAGCAGCTTATCCCCGGGGGGGTGGGAAGAGACCCAGTACTTC. It yields the protein CASSLSPGGWEETQYF.

This chain connects TRBV5-1 to TRBJ1-6; D is uncertain. CDR1 is SGHRS and CDR2 is YFSETQ in the germline V gene. CDR3 size: 15 residues. V was trimmed by 0 bases and J by 10 bases, leaving 14 bases between them. The CDR3 loop reads CASSLEQPEQSPLHF. The CDR3 coding sequence is TGCGCCAGCAGCTTGGAACAGCCAGAGCAGTCACCCCTCCACTTT.

V usage is TRBV27 and J usage is TRBJ2-7; D may be TRBD1 or TRBD2 (5 bases each). Germline CDR1 is MNHEY and CDR2 is SMNVEV (reference sequence). The CDR3 runs to 12 residues. V was clipped by 8 bases and J by 3 bases, with 11 bases between them. The CDR3, as DNA: TGTGCCAGCCACGGGGCCCACTACGAGCAGTACTTC. Protein sequence: CASHGAHYEQYF.

This rearrangement joins TRBV7-9 to TRBJ1-5, with D maybe TRBD1 (6 bases). Trimming shortened V by 4 bases and J by 1 base, and 14 bases separated the two germline ends. CDR3 length: 16 amino acids. CDR1 is SEHNR, CDR2 FQNEAQ, per germline (reference sequence). CDR3 DNA: TGTGCCAGCAGCTCATCCGGGACACGGAGCAATCAGCCCCAGCATTTT. Translated, it gives CASSSSGTRSNQPQHF.